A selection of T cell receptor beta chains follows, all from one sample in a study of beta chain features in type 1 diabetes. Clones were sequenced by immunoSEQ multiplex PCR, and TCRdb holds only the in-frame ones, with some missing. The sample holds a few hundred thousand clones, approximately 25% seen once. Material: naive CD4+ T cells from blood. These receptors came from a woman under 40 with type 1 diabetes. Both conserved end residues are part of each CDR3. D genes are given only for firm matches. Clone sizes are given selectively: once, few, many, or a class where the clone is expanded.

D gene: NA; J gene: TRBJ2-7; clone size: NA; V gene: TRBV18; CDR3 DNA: TGTGCCAGCGAGCACCCGCAAACCTACGAGCAGTACTTC; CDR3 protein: CASEHPQTYEQYF
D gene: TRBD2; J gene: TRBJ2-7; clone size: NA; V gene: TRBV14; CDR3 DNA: TGTGCCAGCAGCCTTACTAGCGGGAGTTACGAGCAGTACTTC; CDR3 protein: CASSLTSGSYEQYF
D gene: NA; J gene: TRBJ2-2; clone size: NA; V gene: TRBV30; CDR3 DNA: TGTGCCTCAGGGGAGGGAGGTCAGAGAGGGACCGGGGAGCTGTTTTTT; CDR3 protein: CASGEGGQRGTGELFF
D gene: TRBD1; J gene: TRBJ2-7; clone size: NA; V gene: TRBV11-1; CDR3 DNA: TGTGCCAGCAGCTATGACCGCGACAGGGGCTACGAGCAGTACTTC; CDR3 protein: CASSYDRDRGYEQYF
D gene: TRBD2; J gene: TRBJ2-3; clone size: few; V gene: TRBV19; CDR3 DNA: TGTGCCAGTAGTATTTCTAGCGGGAGATCGACAGATACGCAGTATTTT; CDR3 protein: CASSISSGRSTDTQYF
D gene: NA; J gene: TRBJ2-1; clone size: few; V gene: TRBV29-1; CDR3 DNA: TGCAGCGTGCCCGGGACAGAGCAGTTCTTC; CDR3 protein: CSVPGTEQFF
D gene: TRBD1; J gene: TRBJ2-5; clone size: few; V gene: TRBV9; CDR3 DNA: TGTGCCAGCAGCGTTCGGACAGGGTCTCTTGAGACCCAGTACTTC; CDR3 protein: CASSVRTGSLETQYF
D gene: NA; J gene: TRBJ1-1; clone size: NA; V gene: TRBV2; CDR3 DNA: TGTGCCAGCAGTGACGAGGCAGGGTACACTGAAGCTTTCTTT; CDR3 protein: CASSDEAGYTEAFF
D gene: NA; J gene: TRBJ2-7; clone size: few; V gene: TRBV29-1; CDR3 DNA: TGCAGCGCAACGGAGGCCGAGCAGTACTTC; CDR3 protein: CSATEAEQYF
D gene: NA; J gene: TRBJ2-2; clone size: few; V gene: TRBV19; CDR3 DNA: TGTGCCAGCCGTCGGGTATCGGCCGGGGAGCTGTTTTTT; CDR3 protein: CASRRVSAGELFF
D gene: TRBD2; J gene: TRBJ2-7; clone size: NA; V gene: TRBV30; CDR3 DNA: TGTGCCTGGAGTGTACAGCCGGGACTAGACGCGATATTC; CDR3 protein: CAWSVQPGLDAIF
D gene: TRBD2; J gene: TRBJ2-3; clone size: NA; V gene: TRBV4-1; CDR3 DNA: TGCGCCAGCAGCCCCCCCGGGAGGGGCACAGATACGCAGTATTTT; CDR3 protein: CASSPPGRGTDTQYF
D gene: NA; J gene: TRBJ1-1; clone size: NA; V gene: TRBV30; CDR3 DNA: TGTGCCTGGAGTGTAGGACACCAATTGGGAACTGAAGCTTTCTTT; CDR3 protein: CAWSVGHQLGTEAFF
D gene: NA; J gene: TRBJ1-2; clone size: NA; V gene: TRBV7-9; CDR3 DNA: TGTGCCAGCAGCTTTCCAGATGGCTACACCTTC; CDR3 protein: CASSFPDGYTF
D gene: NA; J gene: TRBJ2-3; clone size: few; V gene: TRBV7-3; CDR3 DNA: TGTGCCAGCAGCTTAACGGCGGGGCCAGATACGCAGTATTTT; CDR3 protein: CASSLTAGPDTQYF
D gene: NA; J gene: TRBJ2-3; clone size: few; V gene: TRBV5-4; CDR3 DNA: TGTGCCAGCAGCTTGCACACAGATACGCAGTATTTT; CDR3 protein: CASSLHTDTQYF
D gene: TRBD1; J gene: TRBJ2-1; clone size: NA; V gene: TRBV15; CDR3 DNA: TGTGCCACCAGCAGACGTTTTGACAGGGGGAATGAGCAGTTCTTC; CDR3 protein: CATSRRFDRGNEQFF
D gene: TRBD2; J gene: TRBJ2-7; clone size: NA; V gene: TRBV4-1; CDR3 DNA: TGCGCCAGCAGCCACCCCGGGGTAGCGGGAGGACCTACCTACGAGCAGTACTTC; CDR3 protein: CASSHPGVAGGPTYEQYF
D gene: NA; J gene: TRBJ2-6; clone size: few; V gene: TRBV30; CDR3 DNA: TGTGCCTGGTTACAGGGGGGGTCTGGGGCCAACGTCCTGACTTTC; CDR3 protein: CAWLQGGSGANVLTF
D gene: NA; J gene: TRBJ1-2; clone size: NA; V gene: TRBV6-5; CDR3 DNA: TGTGCCAGCAGGCGCAGGGAATACTATGGCTACACCTTC; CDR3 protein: CASRRREYYGYTF
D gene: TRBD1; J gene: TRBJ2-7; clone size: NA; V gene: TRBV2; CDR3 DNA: TGTGCCAGCAGTGAAGCAGGGGGCGCCTGGGACGAGCAGTACTTC; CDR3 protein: CASSEAGGAWDEQYF
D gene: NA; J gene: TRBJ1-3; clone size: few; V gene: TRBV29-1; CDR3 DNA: TGCAGCGCCGCAGGGGAACCCTCTGGAAACACCATATATTTT; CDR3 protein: CSAAGEPSGNTIYF
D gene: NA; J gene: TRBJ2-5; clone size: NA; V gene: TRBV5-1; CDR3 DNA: TGCGCCAGCAGCTTGGGGACAGCAGAGACCCAGTACTTC; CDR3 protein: CASSLGTAETQYF
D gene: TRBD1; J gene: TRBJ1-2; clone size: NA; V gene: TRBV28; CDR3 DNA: TGTGCCAGCACCACGACAGGGCGAGGCGGCTACACCTTC; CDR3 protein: CASTTTGRGGYTF
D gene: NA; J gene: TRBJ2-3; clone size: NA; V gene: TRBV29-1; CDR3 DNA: TGCAGCGTTGAATCTGCGACAGATACGCAGTATTTT; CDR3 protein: CSVESATDTQYF
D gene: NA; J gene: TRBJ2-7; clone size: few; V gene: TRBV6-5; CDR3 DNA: TGTGCCAGCAGTTACCTGCAGGGTTACGAGCAGTACTTC; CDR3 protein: CASSYLQGYEQYF
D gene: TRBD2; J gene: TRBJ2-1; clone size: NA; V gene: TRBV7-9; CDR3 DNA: TGTGCCAGCAGCCCCCTAGCAGCGGGACTCTACAATGAGCAGTTCTTC; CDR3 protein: CASSPLAAGLYNEQFF
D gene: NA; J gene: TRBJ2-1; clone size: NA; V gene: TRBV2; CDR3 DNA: TGTGCCAGCACCCTTGAGCTCCTCATCAATGAGCAGTTCTTC; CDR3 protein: CASTLELLINEQFF
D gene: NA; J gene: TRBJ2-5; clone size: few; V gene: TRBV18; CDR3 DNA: TGTGCCAGCTCACCAACATCGGGGGAGACCCAGTACTTC; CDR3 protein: CASSPTSGETQYF
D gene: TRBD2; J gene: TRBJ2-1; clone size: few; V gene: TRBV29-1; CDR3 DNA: TGCAGCGTTATCGGACTAGCGGGAGTACCCTCCAATGAGCAGTTCTTC; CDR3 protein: CSVIGLAGVPSNEQFF
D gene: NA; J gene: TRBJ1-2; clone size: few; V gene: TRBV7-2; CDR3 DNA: TGTGCCAGCAGCATCCGGGGGATCTATGGCTACACCTTC; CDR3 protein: CASSIRGIYGYTF
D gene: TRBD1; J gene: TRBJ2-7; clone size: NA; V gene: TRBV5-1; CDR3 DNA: TGCGCCAGCAGCCTCGGGACAGGGGGCTACGAGCAGTACTTC; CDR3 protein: CASSLGTGGYEQYF
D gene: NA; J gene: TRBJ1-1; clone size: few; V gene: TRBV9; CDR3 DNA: TGTGCCAGCAGCGTAAGGTTGGAGGACACTGAAGCTTTCTTT; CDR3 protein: CASSVRLEDTEAFF
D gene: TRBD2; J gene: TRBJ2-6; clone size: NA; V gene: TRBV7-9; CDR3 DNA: TGTGCCAGCAGCTGGCCTACTAGCGGGGCTAGCTCTGGGGCCAACGTCCTGACTTTC; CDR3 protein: CASSWPTSGASSGANVLTF
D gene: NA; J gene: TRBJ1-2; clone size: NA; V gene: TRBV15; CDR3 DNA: TGTGCCACCAGCAGAGCGCTAACAGACTACACCTTC; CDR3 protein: CATSRALTDYTF
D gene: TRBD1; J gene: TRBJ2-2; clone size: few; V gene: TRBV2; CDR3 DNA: TGTGCCAGCAGTTCTACCGGGACAGCGAACACCGGGGAGCTGTTTTTT; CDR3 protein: CASSSTGTANTGELFF
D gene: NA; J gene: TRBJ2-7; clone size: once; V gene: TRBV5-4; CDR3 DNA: TGTGCCAGCAGCCCAGACAGATTTCTCTACGAGCAGTACTTC; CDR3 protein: CASSPDRFLYEQYF
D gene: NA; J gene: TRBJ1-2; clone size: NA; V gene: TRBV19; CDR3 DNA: TGTGCCAGTAGTACAGGGAAAACGGGCGGCTACACCTTC; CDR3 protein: CASSTGKTGGYTF
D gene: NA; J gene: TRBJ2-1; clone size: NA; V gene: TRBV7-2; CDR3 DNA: TGTGCCAGCAGTCTAGCGCAATCCTACAATGAGCAGTTCTTC; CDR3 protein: CASSLAQSYNEQFF
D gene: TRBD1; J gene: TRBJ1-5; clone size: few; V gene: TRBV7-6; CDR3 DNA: TGTGCCAGCAGCCAGGGGGTTACTAATCAGCCCCAGCATTTT; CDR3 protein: CASSQGVTNQPQHF
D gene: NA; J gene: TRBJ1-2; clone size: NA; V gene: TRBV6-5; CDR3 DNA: TGTGCCAGCAGTAACTACAGAGGGAACTCTTATGGCTACACCTTC; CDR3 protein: CASSNYRGNSYGYTF
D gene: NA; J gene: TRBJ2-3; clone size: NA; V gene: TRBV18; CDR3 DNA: TGTGCCAGCTCACCCCGAGATACGCAGTATTTT; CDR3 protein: CASSPRDTQYF
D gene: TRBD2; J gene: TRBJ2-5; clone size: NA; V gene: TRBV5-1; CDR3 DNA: TGCGCCAGCAGCTTGGCGACTAGCGAAGAGACCCAGTACTTC; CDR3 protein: CASSLATSEETQYF
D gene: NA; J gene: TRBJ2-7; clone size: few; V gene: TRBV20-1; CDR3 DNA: TGCAGTGCCAGGACTATCTACGAGCAGTACTTC; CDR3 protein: CSARTIYEQYF
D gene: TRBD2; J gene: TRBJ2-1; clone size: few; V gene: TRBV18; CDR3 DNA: TGTGCCAGCTCGCAGACTAGCGGGAGGGCCGGAAGTGAGCAGTTCTTC; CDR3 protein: CASSQTSGRAGSEQFF
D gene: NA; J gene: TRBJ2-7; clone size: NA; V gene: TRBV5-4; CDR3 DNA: TGTGCCAGCAGCTTGGGGGCAGGGCCGAGCTCCTACGAGCAGTACTTC; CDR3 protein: CASSLGAGPSSYEQYF
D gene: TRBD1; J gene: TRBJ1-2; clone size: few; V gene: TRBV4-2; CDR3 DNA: TGTGCCAGCAGCCACGGGGACAGAGGCTTGGATGGCTACACCTTC; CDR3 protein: CASSHGDRGLDGYTF
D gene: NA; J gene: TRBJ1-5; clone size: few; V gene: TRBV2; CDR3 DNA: TGTGCCAGCAGTTCACGACAGCCGCCCCATCAGCCCCAGCATTTT; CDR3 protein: CASSSRQPPHQPQHF